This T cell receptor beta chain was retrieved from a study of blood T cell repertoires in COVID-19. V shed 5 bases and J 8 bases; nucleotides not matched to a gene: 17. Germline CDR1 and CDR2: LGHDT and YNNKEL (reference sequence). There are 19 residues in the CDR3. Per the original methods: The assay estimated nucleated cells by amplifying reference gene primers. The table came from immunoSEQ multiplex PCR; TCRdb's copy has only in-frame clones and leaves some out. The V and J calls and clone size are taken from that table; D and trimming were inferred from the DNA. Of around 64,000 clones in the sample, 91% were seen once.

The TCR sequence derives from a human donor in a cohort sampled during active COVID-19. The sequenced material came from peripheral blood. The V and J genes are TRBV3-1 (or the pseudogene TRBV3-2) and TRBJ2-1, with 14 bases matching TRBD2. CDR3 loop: CASSDGTSGSGGPSDEQFF. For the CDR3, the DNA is TGTGCCAGCAGCGATGGGACTAGCGGGAGCGGAGGTCCCTCGGATGAGCAGTTCTTC.